The entry below describes one T cell receptor (beta chain). There are 16 residues in the CDR3. Germline CDR1 is ENHRY and CDR2 is SYGVKD. Trimming removed 6 bases from V and 4 bases from J; junction bases left unmatched: 10. The sample originates from a study of blood T cell repertoires in COVID-19. Whole-study context: Spain, Italy and the United States supplied samples that represented acute and convalescent COVID-19.

Here immunoSEQ multiplex PCR was the method, and the copy in TCRdb shows in-frame clones only, minus some. The sample contains a few hundred thousand clones, around 85% of which appear only once. The clonotype originates from a woman between 18 and 30 years old with acute or convalescent COVID-19. Sequenced: peripheral blood. This rearrangement joins TRBV10-3 to TRBJ1-2, with 11 bases that match TRBD1. The CDR3 coding sequence is TGTGCCATCAGGCCCGGGACAGGGGGGGAGAGCTATGGCTACACCTTC. This encodes CAIRPGTGGESYGYTF.